The subject of this entry is one T cell receptor beta chain. V shed 4 bases, J shed 4 bases, and the junction held 25 bases outside the gene matches. This CDR3 spans 22 amino acids. Germline lookup yields CDR1 MDHEN and CDR2 SYDVKM. This entry is derived from a study of blood T cell repertoires in COVID-19. Study-wide background: Specimens from acute and convalescent COVID-19 originated in the United States, Italy and Spain. PBMCs, B-cell-depleted T cells, or T cells provided the cDNA or gDNA that made up the material.

The authors' processing: Estimates of nucleated cell counts were drawn from the amplification of reference gene primers. The assay was immunoSEQ multiplex PCR, and TCRdb's table has in-frame clones only and misses some. Clone size and V and J calls were adopted from that table, with D and trimming inferred from the DNA. Altogether about 150,000 clones are present, approximately 73% being singletons, with the ten largest covering 4.2%. The receptor's source is a man in his fifties or sixties with acute or convalescent COVID-19. The sample consisted of peripheral blood. This chain uses TRBV28 with TRBJ1-2; 12 positions match TRBD1. DNA of the CDR3: TGTGCCAGCAGTTCGCGGCGAATTCAAACCGGGACAGGGGGCAATTCAGCCTATGGCTACACCTTC. It yields the protein CASSSRRIQTGTGGNSAYGYTF.